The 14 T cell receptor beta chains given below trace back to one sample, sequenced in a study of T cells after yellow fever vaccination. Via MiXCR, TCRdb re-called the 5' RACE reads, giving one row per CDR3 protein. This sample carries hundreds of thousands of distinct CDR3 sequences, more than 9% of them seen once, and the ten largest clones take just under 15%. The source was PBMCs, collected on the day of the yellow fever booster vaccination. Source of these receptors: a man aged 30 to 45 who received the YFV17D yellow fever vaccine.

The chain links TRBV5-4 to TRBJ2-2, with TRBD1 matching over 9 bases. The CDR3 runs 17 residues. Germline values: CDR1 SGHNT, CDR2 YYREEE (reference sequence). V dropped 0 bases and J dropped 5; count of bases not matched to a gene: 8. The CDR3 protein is CASSLGGTGGLTGELFF. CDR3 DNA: TGTGCCAGCAGCTTGGGTGGAACAGGGGGCCTAACCGGGGAGCTGTTTTTT.

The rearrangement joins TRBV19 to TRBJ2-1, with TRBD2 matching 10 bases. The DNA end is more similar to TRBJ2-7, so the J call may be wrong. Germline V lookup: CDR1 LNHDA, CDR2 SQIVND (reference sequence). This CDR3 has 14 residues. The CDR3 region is CASSASGRTAEQYF. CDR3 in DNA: TGTGCCAGTAGTGCTAGCGGGAGAACGGCTGAGCAGTACTTC.

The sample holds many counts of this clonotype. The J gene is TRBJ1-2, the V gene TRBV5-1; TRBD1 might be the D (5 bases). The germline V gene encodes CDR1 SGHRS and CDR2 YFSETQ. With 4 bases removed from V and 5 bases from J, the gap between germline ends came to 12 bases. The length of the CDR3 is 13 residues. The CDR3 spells CASSPNGGYGYTF. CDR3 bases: TGCGCCAGCAGCCCCAACGGGGGGTATGGCTACACCTTC.

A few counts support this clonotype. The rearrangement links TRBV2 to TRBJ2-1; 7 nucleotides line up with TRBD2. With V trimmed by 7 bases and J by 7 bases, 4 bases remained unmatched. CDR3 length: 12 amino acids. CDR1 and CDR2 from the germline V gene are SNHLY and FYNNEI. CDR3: CASKTGGNEQFF. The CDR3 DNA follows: TGTGCCAGCAAAACGGGGGGTAATGAGCAGTTCTTC.

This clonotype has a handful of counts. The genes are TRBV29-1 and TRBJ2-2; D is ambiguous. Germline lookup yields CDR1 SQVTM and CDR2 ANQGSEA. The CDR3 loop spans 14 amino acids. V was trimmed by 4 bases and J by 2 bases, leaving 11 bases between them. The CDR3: CSVGGRTNTGELFF. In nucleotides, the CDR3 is TGCAGCGTTGGAGGACGGACCAACACCGGGGAGCTGTTTTTT.

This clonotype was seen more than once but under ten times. For the CDR3, the DNA is TGCGCCAGCAGCGGAACCGGGACTAGCAAGAATGAGCAGTTCTTC. Translating gives CASSGTGTSKNEQFF. The rearrangement joins TRBV5-1 to TRBJ2-1; 9 bases align to TRBD2. Germline CDR1 and CDR2: SGHRS and YFSETQ. The CDR3 loop spans 15 amino acids. The V gene end was trimmed by 4 bases and the J gene end by 7 bases; junction bases not matched to a gene: 9.

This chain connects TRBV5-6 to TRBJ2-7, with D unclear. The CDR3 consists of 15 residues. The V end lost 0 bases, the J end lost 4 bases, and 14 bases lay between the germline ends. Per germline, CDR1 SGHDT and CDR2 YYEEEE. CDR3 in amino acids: CASSLEGGSYYEQYF. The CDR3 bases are TGTGCCAGCAGCTTGGAGGGCGGTTCTTATTACGAGCAGTACTTC.

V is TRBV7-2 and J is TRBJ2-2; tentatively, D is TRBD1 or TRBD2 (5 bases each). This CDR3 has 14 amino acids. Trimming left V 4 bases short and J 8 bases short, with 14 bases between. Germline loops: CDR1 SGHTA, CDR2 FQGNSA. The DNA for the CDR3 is TGTGCCAGCAGCTGGGACCCTCAAGCGGGGGAGCTGTTTTTT. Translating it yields CASSWDPQAGELFF.

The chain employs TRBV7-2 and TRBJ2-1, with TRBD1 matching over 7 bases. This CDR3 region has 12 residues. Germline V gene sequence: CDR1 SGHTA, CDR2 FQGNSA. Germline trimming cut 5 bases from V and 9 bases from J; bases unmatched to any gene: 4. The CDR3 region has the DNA TGTGCCAGCAGCCTTACAGGGGTTGAGCAGTTCTTC. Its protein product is CASSLTGVEQFF.

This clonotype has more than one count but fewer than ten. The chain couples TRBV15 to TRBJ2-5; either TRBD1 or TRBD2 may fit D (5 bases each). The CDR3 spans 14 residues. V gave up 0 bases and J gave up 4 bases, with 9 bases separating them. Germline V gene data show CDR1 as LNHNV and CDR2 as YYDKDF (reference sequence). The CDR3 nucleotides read TGTGCCACCAGCAGAGATCGGGACGGAGAGACCCAGTACTTC. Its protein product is CATSRDRDGETQYF. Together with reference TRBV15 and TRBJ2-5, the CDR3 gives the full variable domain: DAMVIQNPRYQVTQFGKPVTLSCSQTLNHNVMYWYQQKSSQAPKLLFHYYDKDFNNEADTPDNFQSRRPNTSFCFLDIRSPGLGDTAMYLCATSRDRDGETQYFGPGTRLLVL.

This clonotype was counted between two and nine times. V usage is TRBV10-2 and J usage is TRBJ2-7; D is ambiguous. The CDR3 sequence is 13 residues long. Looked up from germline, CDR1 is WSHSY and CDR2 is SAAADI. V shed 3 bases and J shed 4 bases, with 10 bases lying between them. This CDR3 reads CASSEGKDYEQYF. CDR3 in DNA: TGCGCCAGCAGTGAAGGGAAGGATTACGAGCAGTACTTC.

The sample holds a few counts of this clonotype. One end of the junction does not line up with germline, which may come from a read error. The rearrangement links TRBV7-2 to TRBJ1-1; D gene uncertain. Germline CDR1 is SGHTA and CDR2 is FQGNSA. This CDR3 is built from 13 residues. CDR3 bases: TGTGCCAGCAGCTTAATGGCGGCAACTGGAGCTTTCTTT. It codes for CASSLMAATGAFF. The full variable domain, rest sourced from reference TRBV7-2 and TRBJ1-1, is GAGVSQSPSNKVTEKGKDVELRCDPISGHTALYWYRQSLGQGLEFLIYFQGNSAPDKSGLPSDRFSAERTGGSVSTLTIQRTQQEDSAVYLCASSLMAATGAFFGQGTRLTVV.

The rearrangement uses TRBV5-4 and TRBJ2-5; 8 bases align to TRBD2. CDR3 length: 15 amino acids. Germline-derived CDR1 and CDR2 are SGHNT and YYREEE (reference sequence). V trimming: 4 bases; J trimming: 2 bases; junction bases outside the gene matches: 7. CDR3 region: CASSPTSGRQETQYF. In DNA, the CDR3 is TGTGCCAGCAGCCCAACTAGCGGCAGACAAGAGACCCAGTACTTC.

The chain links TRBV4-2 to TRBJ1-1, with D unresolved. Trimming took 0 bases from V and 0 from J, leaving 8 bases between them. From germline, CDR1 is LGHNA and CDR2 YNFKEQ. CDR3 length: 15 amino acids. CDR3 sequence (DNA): TGTGCCAGCAGCCAAGAGGTCAGGTTGAACACTGAAGCTTTCTTT. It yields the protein CASSQEVRLNTEAFF.